Described below is a single T cell receptor beta chain sequence and its context. The antigen is unknown. CDR3 size: 13 residues. The V gene end was trimmed by 2 bases and the J gene end by 6 bases; junction bases not matched to a gene: 1. Looked up from germline, CDR1 is SGHNT and CDR2 is YYREEE (reference sequence). The protocol was immunoSEQ multiplex PCR, while the TCRdb copy is restricted to in-frame clones and leaves out a portion. The sample shows some 130,000 clones, approximately 83% of them seen only once. The data belong to a study of cytotoxic CD8 clonotypes in ibrutinib-treated CLL. Study background: Overall, roughly 25 responses were partial and 2 complete; following median roughly 70 months, roughly 14 patients stayed remitted and roughly twelve progressed. Notes on the study in general: The clonality went up when patients responded to ibrutinib and dropped back toward baseline at progression. Baseline-level clonality went beyond age-matched healthy donors and moved in step with circulating CD8+ T-cell counts. Contraction or stability on treatment characterized the public clonotypes, which were uncommon.

This chain connects TRBV5-4 to TRBJ2-3; the match to TRBD1 covers 9 bases. This clonotype originated in a human donor with chronic lymphocytic leukemia. The sequencing here drew on PBMCs, taken after 24 months of ibrutinib treatment. DNA of the CDR3: TGTGCCAGCAGCTTAACAGGGGGCGATACGCAGTATTTT. Its translation: CASSLTGGDTQYF.